Listed below are T cell receptor beta chains from one sample, sequenced in a study of PD-1 blockade in classical Hodgkin lymphoma. Here immunoSEQ multiplex PCR was the method, and the copy in TCRdb shows in-frame clones only, minus some. The data show fewer than 90,000 clones, about 92% seen once. This material consisted of peripheral blood mononuclear cells (PBMCs), taken at baseline. Receptors were obtained from a human donor with classical Hodgkin lymphoma. Both conserved end residues are part of each CDR3. Fields, in order: D gene, V gene, clone size, J gene, CDR3 DNA, CDR3 protein. The D gene is left open where the match is weak. Where a row states a size, it is once, few, many or the class of an expanded clone; other rows omit it.

NA	TRBV6-1	NA	TRBJ2-7	TGTGCCAGCAGAGACAGTTACGAGCAGTACTTC	CASRDSYEQYF
TRBD1	TRBV30	NA	TRBJ2-7	TGTGCCTGGAGCGGGACAGGGGCTTGGGAGCAGTACTTC	CAWSGTGAWEQYF
NA	TRBV10-3	once	TRBJ2-7	TGTGCCATCAGTGAACACGTGCGGGAATACTACGAGCAGTACTTC	CAISEHVREYYEQYF
NA	TRBV6-5	NA	TRBJ2-5	TGTGCCAGCAGTTACTCGACGGGGACCCAGTACTTC	CASSYSTGTQYF
TRBD1	TRBV7-3	NA	TRBJ2-2	TGTGCCAGCAGCTTAACTGTGGACAGGGGGCCCGTTACGGCCGGGGAGCTGTTTTTT	CASSLTVDRGPVTAGELFF
NA	TRBV30	once	TRBJ2-7	TGTGCCTGGAGTGTTCGCTACGAGCAGTACTTC	CAWSVRYEQYF
TRBD2	TRBV2	NA	TRBJ2-3	TGTGCCAGCCCGGAGACCGGACTAGCGGGACTTGACACAGATACGCAGTATTTT	CASPETGLAGLDTDTQYF
TRBD2	TRBV10-2	NA	TRBJ2-1	TGCGCCAGCAGTACACCCTGGGGGGAGCGGGGCGCTTCCTACAATGAGCAGTTCTTC	CASSTPWGERGASYNEQFF
NA	TRBV19	NA	TRBJ1-6	TGTGCCAGTAGTCCCGAGGCTAGAAGTGGGAATTCACCCCTCCACTTT	CASSPEARSGNSPLHF
TRBD2	TRBV2	NA	TRBJ2-7	TGTGCCAGCATCGCGAACGTAGGGACTAGTGGAGGGGGCGAGCAGTACTTC	CASIANVGTSGGGEQYF
NA	TRBV27	NA	TRBJ2-5	TGTGCCAGCAGTTTAACCCGTACCCAAGAGACCCAGTACTTC	CASSLTRTQETQYF
NA	TRBV28	NA	TRBJ2-3	TGTGCCAGCAGTGGGTTGTCCGGGACCCCGAGCACAGATACGCAGTATTTT	CASSGLSGTPSTDTQYF
TRBD1	TRBV6-6	NA	TRBJ2-1	TGTGCCAGCAGTTACCAGGACAGGGGCTCTCTCAATGAGCAGTTCTTC	CASSYQDRGSLNEQFF
TRBD2	TRBV7-3	NA	TRBJ2-3	TGTGCCAGCAGCCAATTCGGGACTAGCCTCACAGATACGCAGTATTTT	CASSQFGTSLTDTQYF
NA	TRBV9	NA	TRBJ2-5	TGTGCCAGCAGCCACCGTCCGGGGGGCAGGTGGGAGACCCAGTACTTC	CASSHRPGGRWETQYF
NA	TRBV20-1	NA	TRBJ2-7	TGCAGTGCGATGCACTACGAGCAGTACTTC	CSAMHYEQYF
NA	TRBV11-2	NA	TRBJ2-5	TGTGCCAGCAGCTTACCGACGGGGCCCCCAGAGACCCAGTACTTC	CASSLPTGPPETQYF
NA	TRBV6-5	NA	TRBJ2-3	TGTGCCGTCCACCATGGGGATACGCAGTATTTT	CAVHHGDTQYF